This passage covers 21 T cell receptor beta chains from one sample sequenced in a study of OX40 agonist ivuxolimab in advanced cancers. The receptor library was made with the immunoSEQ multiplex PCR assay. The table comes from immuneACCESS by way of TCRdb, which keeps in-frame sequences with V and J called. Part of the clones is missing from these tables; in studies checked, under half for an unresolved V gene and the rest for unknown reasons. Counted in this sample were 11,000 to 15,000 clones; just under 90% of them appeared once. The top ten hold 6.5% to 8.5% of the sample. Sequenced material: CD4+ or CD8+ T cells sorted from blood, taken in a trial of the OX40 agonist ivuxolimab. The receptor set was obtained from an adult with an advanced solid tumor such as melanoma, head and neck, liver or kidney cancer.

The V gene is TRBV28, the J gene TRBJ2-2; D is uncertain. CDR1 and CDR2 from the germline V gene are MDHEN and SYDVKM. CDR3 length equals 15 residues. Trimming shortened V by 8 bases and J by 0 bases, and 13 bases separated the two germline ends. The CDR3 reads CASGSRTANTGELFF. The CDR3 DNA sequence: TGTGCCAGCGGATCTCGGACGGCGAACACCGGGGAGCTGTTTTTT.

CDR3 coding DNA: TGCGCCAGCAGCCAAGAAGAAGGGACAGGGGCTAGGTATGGCTACACCTTC. Translating it yields CASSQEEGTGARYGYTF. V is TRBV4-3 and J is TRBJ1-2, with 10 bases identical to TRBD1. The junction had 9 bases not matched to a gene; V was cut back by 0 bases and J by 5 bases. Germline lookup yields CDR1 LGHNA and CDR2 YSLEER. The CDR3 consists of 17 residues.

The CDR3 DNA reads TGTGCCAGCCCGGGAGGGGATTTAACGAACACCGGGGAGCTGTTTTTT. It translates to CASPGGDLTNTGELFF. V usage is TRBV21-1 and J usage is TRBJ2-2; TRBD2, the D gene given by the table, was not confirmed from the DNA. TRBV21-1 is termed a pseudogene. The length of the CDR3 is 16 residues.

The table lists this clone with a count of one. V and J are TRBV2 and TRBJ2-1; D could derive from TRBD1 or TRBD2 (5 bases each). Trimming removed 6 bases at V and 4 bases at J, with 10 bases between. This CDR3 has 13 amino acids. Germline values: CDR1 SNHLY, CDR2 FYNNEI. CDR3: CASRRDHYNEQFF. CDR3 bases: TGTGCCAGCAGGAGGGACCATTACAATGAGCAGTTCTTC.

CDR3 in amino acids: CASSIAGKTDTQYF. The CDR3 DNA sequence: TGTGCCAGCAGCATCGCAGGGAAGACAGATACGCAGTATTTT. The chain has TRBV9 and TRBJ2-3, with D tentatively TRBD1 (5 bases). Trimming stripped 4 bases from V and 3 bases from J, with 12 bases between. The CDR3 totals 14 residues. Germline V gene lookup returns CDR1 SGDLS and CDR2 YYNGEE.

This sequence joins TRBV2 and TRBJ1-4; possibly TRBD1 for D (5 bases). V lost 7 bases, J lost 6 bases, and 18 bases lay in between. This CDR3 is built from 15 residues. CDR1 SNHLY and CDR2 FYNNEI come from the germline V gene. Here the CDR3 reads CASKVQGREYEKLFF. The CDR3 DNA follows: TGTGCCAGCAAGGTTCAGGGTCGGGAATATGAAAAACTGTTTTTT.

The chain's CDR3 is CASSEGTARNQPQHF. CDR3 DNA sequence: TGTGCCAGTAGTGAGGGGACAGCCCGCAATCAGCCCCAGCATTTT. The chain couples TRBV19 to TRBJ1-5; 7 nucleotides match TRBD1. Trimming took 5 bases from V and 2 from J; bases not matched to a gene: 6. CDR3 size: 15 residues. Germline lookup yields CDR1 LNHDA and CDR2 SQIVND (reference sequence).

The CDR3 nucleotides are TGTGCCAGCAGGGAGGCCTCGGGGGGTGAAAAACTGTTTTTT. Protein sequence: CASREASGGEKLFF. This chain connects TRBV2 to TRBJ1-4; TRBD1 might be the D (5 bases). This CDR3 has 14 amino acids. The germline V gene has CDR1 SNHLY and CDR2 FYNNEI. V lost 6 bases, J lost 7 bases, and 15 bases lay in between.

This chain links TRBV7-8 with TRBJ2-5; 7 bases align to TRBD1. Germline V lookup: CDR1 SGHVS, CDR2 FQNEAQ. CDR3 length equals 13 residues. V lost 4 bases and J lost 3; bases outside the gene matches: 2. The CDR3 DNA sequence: TGTGCCAGCAGCTCCACAGGGGAAGAGACCCAGTACTTC. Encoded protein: CASSSTGEETQYF.

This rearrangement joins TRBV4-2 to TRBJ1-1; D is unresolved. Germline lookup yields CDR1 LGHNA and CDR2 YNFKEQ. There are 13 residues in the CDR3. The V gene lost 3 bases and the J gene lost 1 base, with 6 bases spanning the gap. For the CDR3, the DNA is TGTGCCAGCAGCCAGCAAACGAACACTGAAGCTTTCTTT. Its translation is CASSQQTNTEAFF.

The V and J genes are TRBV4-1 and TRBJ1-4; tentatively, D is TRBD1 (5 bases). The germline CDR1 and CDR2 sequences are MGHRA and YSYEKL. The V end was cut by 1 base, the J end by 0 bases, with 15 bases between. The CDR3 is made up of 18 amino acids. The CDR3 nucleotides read TGCGCCAGCAGCCAAGTACTGGGACGGACTACAACTAATGAAAAACTGTTTTTT. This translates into CASSQVLGRTTTNEKLFF.

The CDR3 here is CSVGGDNQPQHF. CDR3 sequence (DNA): TGCAGCGTTGGTGGTGACAATCAGCCCCAGCATTTT. The V and J genes are TRBV29-1 and TRBJ1-5; D remains ambiguous. The CDR3 extends over 12 amino acids. Trimming pared 4 bases from V and 3 bases from J, leaving 7 bases between. In germline, CDR1 is SQVTM, CDR2 ANQGSEA.

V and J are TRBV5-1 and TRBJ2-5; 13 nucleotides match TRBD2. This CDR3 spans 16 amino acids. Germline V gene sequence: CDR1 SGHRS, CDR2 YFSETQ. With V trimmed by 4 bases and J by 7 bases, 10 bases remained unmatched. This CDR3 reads CASSVGTSGVGGTQYF. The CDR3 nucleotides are TGCGCCAGCAGCGTAGGGACTAGCGGGGTAGGAGGGACCCAGTACTTC.

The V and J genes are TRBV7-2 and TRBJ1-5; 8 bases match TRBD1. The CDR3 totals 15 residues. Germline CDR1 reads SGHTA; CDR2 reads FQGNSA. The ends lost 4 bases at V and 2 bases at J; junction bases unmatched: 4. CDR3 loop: CASSSGQGRNQPQHF. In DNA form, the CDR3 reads TGTGCCAGCAGCTCCGGACAGGGACGCAATCAGCCCCAGCATTTT.

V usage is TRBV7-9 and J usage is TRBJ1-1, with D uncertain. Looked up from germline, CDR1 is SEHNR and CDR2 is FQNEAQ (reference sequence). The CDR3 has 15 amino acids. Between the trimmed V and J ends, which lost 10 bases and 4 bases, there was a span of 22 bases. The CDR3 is CATQQSRDWGTEAFF. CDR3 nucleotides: TGTGCCACCCAACAGTCACGAGATTGGGGCACTGAAGCTTTCTTT.

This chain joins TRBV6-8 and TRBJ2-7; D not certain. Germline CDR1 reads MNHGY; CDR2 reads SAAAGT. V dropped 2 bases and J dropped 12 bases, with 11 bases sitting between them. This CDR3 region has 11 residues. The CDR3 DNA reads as TGTGCCAGCAGTTACGGGCAGGAGTGGTACTTC. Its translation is CASSYGQEWYF.

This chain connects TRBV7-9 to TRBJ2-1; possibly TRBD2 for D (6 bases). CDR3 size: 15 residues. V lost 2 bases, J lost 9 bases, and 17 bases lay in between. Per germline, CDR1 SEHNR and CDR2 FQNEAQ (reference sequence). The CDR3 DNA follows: TGTGCCAGCAGCTTAACCACAGGCCTAGCGATTGAGCAGTTCTTC. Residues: CASSLTTGLAIEQFF.

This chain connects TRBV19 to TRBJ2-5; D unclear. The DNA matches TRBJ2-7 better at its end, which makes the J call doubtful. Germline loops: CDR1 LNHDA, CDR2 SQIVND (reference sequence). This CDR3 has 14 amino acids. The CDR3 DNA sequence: TGTGCCAGTAGTGAACTCTATAGCTCCTACGAGCAGTACTTC. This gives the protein CASSELYSSYEQYF.

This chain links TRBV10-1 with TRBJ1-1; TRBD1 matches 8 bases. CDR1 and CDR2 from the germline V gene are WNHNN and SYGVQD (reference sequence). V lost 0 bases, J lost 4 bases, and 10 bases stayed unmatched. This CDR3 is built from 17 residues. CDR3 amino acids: CASSESNARGRSTEAFF. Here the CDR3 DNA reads TGCGCCAGCAGTGAGTCAAATGCCAGGGGGCGTAGCACTGAAGCTTTCTTT.

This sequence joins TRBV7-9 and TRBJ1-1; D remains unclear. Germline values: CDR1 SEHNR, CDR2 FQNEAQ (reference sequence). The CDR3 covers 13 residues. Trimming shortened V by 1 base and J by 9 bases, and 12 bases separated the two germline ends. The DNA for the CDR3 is TGTGCCAGCAGCTTAGAGGCGTCAAGTCAAGCTTTCTTT. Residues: CASSLEASSQAFF.

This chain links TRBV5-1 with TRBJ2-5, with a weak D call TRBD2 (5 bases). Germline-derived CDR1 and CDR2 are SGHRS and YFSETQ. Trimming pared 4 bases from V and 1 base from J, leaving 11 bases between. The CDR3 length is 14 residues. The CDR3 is CASSPGGSQETQYF. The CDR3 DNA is TGCGCCAGCAGCCCTGGAGGCAGCCAAGAGACCCAGTACTTC. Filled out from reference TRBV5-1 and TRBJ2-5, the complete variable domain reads KAGVTQTPRYLIKTRGQQVTLSCSPISGHRSVSWYQQTPGQGLQFLFEYFSETQRNKGNFPGRFSGRQFSNSRSEMNVSTLELGDSALYLCASSPGGSQETQYFGPGTRLLVL.